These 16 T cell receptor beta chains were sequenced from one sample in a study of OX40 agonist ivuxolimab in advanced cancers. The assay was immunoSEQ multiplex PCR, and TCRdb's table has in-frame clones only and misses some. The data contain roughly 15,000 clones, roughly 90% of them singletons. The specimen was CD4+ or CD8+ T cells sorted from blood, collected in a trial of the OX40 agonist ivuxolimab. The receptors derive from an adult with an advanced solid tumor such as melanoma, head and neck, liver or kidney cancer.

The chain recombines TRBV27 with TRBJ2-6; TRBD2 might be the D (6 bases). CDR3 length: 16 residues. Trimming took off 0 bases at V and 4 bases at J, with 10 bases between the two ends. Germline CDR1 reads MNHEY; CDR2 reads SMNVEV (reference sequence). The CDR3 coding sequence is TGTGCCAGCAGTTTATCCAGGAGGGCCGGGGCCAACGTCCTGACTTTC. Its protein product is CASSLSRRAGANVLTF.

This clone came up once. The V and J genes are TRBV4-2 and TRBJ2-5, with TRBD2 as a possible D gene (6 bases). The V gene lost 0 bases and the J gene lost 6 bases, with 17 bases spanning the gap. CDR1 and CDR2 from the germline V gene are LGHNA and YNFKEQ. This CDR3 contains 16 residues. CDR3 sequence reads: CASSQEGVLGRKTQYF. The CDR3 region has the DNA TGTGCCAGCAGCCAAGAAGGGGTGCTAGGGAGGAAGACCCAGTACTTC.

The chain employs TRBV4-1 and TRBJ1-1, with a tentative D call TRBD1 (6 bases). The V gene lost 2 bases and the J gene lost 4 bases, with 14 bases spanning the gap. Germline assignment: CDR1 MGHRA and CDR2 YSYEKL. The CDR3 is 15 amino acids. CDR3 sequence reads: CASSQHFTGTTEAFF. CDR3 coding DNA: TGCGCCAGCAGCCAACATTTCACAGGGACCACTGAAGCTTTCTTT.

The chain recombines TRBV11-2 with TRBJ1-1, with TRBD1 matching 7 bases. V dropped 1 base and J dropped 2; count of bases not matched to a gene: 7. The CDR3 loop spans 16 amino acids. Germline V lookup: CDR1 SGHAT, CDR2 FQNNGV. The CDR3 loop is CASSLVQGGLNTEAFF. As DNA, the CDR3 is TGTGCCAGCAGCTTAGTGCAGGGGGGTCTCAACACTGAAGCTTTCTTT.

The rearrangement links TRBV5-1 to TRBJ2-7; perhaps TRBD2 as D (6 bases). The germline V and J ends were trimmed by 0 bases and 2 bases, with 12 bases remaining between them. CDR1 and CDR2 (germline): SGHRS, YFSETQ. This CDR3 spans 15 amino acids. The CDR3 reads CASSLGGSGTYEQYF. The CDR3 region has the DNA TGCGCCAGCAGCTTGGGGGGTAGCGGAACCTACGAGCAGTACTTC. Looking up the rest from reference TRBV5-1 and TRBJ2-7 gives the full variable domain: KAGVTQTPRYLIKTRGQQVTLSCSPISGHRSVSWYQQTPGQGLQFLFEYFSETQRNKGNFPGRFSGRQFSNSRSEMNVSTLELGDSALYLCASSLGGSGTYEQYFGPGTRLTVT.

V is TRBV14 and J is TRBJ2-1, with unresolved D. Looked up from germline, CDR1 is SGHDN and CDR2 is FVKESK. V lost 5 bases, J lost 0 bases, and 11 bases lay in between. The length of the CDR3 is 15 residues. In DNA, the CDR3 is TGTGCCAGCAGCAAAGGCAATCCCTCCTACAATGAGCAGTTCTTC. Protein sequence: CASSKGNPSYNEQFF.

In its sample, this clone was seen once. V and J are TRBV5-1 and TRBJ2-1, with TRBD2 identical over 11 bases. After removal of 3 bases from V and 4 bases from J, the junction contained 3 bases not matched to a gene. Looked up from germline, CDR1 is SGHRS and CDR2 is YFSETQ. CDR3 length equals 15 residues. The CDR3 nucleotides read TGCGCCAGCAGCTCCCGGACTAGCGGGTACAATGAGCAGTTCTTC. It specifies CASSSRTSGYNEQFF. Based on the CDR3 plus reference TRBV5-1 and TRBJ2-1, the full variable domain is KAGVTQTPRYLIKTRGQQVTLSCSPISGHRSVSWYQQTPGQGLQFLFEYFSETQRNKGNFPGRFSGRQFSNSRSEMNVSTLELGDSALYLCASSSRTSGYNEQFFGPGTRLTVL.

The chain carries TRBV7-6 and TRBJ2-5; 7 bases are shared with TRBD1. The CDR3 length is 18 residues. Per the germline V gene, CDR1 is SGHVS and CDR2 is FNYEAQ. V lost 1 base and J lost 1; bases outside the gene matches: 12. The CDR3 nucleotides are TGTGCCAGCAGCTTAGAGGTCCCGGGACAGTTGACCCAAGAGACCCAGTACTTC. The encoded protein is CASSLEVPGQLTQETQYF.

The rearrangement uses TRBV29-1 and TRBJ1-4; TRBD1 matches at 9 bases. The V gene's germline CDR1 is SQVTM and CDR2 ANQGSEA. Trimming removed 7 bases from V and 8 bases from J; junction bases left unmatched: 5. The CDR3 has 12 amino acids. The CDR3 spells CSGRQGGEKLFF. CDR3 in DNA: TGCAGCGGTAGACAGGGGGGAGAAAAACTGTTTTTT.

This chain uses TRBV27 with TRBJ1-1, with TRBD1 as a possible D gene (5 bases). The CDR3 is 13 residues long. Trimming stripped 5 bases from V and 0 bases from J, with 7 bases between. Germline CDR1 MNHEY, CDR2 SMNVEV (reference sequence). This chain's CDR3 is CASSPTVNTEAFF. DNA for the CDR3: TGTGCCAGCAGTCCGACAGTGAACACTGAAGCTTTCTTT.

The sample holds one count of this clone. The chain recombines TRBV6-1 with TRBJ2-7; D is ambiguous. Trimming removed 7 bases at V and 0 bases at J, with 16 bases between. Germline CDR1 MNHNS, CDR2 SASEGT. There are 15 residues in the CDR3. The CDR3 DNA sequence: TGTGCCAGCACCCGGTCAGCTTCCACCTCCTACGAGCAGTACTTC. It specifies CASTRSASTSYEQYF.

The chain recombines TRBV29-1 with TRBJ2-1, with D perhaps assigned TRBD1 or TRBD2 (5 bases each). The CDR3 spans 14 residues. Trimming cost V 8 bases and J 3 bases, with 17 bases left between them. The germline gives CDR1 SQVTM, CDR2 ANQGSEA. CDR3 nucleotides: TGCAGCTTACAACCCGGGACGGACTACAATGAGCAGTTCTTC. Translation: CSLQPGTDYNEQFF.

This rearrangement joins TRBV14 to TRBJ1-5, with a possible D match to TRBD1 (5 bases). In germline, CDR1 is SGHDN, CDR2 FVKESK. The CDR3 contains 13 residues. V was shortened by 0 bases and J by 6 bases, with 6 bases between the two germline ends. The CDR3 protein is CASSQDQGQPQHF. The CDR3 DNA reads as TGTGCCAGCAGCCAAGATCAGGGTCAGCCCCAGCATTTT.

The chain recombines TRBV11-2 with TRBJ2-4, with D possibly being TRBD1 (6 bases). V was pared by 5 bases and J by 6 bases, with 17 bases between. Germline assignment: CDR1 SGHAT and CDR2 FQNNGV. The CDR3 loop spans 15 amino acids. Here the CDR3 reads CASSQRTGIGNIQYF. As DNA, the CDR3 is TGTGCCAGCAGCCAACGAACAGGGATAGGAAACATTCAGTACTTC.

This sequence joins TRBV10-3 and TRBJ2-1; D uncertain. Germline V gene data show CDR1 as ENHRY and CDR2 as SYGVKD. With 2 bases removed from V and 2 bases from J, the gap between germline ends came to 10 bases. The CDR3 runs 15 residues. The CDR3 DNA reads TGTGCCATCAGTGAGAAGTCATCGGCCTACAATGAGCAGTTCTTC. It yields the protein CAISEKSSAYNEQFF.

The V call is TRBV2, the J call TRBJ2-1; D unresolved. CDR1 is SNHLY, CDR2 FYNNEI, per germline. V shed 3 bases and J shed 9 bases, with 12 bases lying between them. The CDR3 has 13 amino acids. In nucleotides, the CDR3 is TGTGCCAGCAGTGAGGAACTGTTTGGTGAGCAGTTCTTC. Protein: CASSEELFGEQFF. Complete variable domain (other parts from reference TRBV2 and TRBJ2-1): EPEVTQTPSHQVTQMGQEVILRCVPISNHLYFYWYRQILGQKVEFLVSFYNNEISEKSEIFDDQFSVERPDGSNFTLKIRSTKLEDSAMYFCASSEELFGEQFFGPGTRLTVL.